The 5 T cell receptor beta chains given below trace back to one sample, sequenced in a study of cytomegalovirus exposure and HLA in healthy donors (dated by TCRdb to 2016 to 2017). The library was made by the immunoSEQ multiplex PCR assay. For the multiplex PCR, a mixture combining 60 forward primers for TCR Vbeta segments and 13 reverse primers for TCR Jbeta segments was used. TCRdb mirrors the immuneACCESS table, restricted to in-frame sequences. Some clones are absent from its copies; in checked studies, under half trace to an unresolved V gene, and the reason for the others is unknown. The sample includes over 110,000 clones, with 60% to 85% observed a single time. The ten biggest clones cover more than 0.85% of the sample. The material sequenced was PBMCs. Source of these receptors: a man between 18 and 35 years old in good health and CMV-seronegative.

The count of this clone is one. The V call is TRBV7-8, the J call TRBJ2-5; D is undetermined. Germline values: CDR1 SGHVS, CDR2 FQNEAQ. The CDR3 contains 14 residues. Trimming removed 1 base from V and 5 bases from J, with 11 bases in between. DNA for the CDR3: TGTGCCAGCAGCTTAGGTCAGGTTGGGGAGACCCAGTACTTC. Protein: CASSLGQVGETQYF. The variable domain in full, completed from reference TRBV7-8 and TRBJ2-5, reads GAGVSQSPRYKVAKRGQDVALRCDPISGHVSLFWYQQALGQGPEFLTYFQNEAQLDKSGLPSDRFFAERPEGSVSTLKIQRTQQEDSAVYLCASSLGQVGETQYFGPGTRLLVL.

CDR3 sequence reads: CASSLGQVEGNTIYF. The CDR3 nucleotides read TGCGCCAGCAGCTTGGGGCAGGTGGAAGGAAACACCATATATTTT. The chain is built from TRBV5-1 and TRBJ1-3; unclear D gene. CDR3 length: 15 amino acids. V was shortened by 0 bases and J by 4 bases, with 11 bases between the two germline ends. Germline V CDR1 and CDR2: SGHRS, YFSETQ.

This clone was found a few times. The chain uses TRBV25-1 and TRBJ2-5; 7 bases fit TRBD1. The last part of the DNA fits TRBJ2-7 better; the J call may be wrong. The CDR3 consists of 14 residues. CDR1 and CDR2 (germline): MGHDK, SYGVNS. The CDR3 coding sequence is TGTGCCAGCAGTGTCGACAGGGTCCCCTACGAGCAGTACTTC. It codes for CASSVDRVPYEQYF.

The rearrangement links TRBV7-8 to TRBJ2-5, with 7 bases aligning to TRBD2. This CDR3 is 15 amino acids long. Germline V gene data show CDR1 as SGHVS and CDR2 as FQNEAQ. V shed 3 bases, J shed 2 bases, and the junction held 6 bases outside the gene matches. The CDR3 loop is CASSFRGERQETQYF. CDR3 in DNA: TGTGCCAGCAGCTTCCGGGGGGAGAGGCAAGAGACCCAGTACTTC.

The chain links TRBV6-5 to TRBJ1-2, with 10 positions matching TRBD1. The V segment lost 6 bases and the J segment 4 bases; nucleotides outside the gene matches: 8. Per germline, CDR1 MNHEY and CDR2 SVGAGI. The CDR3 totals 15 residues. CDR3: CASSSRDRGPYGYTF. In DNA form, the CDR3 reads TGTGCCAGCAGCTCCCGGGACAGGGGACCCTATGGCTACACCTTC.